What follows describes a single TCR beta chain. Its target is unknown. TCRdb's table, derived via immunoSEQ multiplex PCR, lists solely in-frame clones and lacks some. The data hold under 250,000 clones, with about 86% observed a single time. This record comes from a study of cytomegalovirus exposure and HLA in healthy donors. Study-wide results and caveats: Confirmation was obtained in vitro that a few CMV-associated chains are specific for CMV antigens. A subsequent analysis found that TCR clusters from the first cohort also tended to co-occur in the 120 validation repertoires, with 94% of cluster scores above 0. Rarity held for most TCR sequences, but there were some public TCRs that occurred in many donors. Reports described diagnosis of cytomegalovirus status by the classifier as highly specific and sensitive.

This receptor was identified in a man between 18 and 35 years old in good health and CMV-seronegative. What was sequenced was PBMCs.

This CDR3 is CASGQPATNEKLFF. CDR3 in DNA: TGTGCCAGCGGACAGCCCGCAACTAATGAAAAACTGTTTTTT. The rearrangement uses TRBV6-5 and TRBJ1-4; tentatively, D is TRBD1 (6 bases). The CDR3 totals 14 residues. Trimming took 8 bases from V and 0 from J, leaving 10 bases between them. Germline V CDR1 and CDR2: MNHEY, SVGAGI.